The 30 T cell receptor beta chains in this list originate from one sample, sequenced in a study of blood T cell repertoires in acute mononucleosis. TCRdb keeps only in-frame clones here, not all; method: immunoSEQ multiplex PCR. The data show several thousand clones, less than 30% seen once. Time point: acute infectious mononucleosis, at clinical presentation within 2 weeks of symptom onset (visit 1). The source material was EBV YVL epitope tetramer+ CD8+ T cells sorted from PBMCs, sampled during acute infectious mononucleosis. Subset denoted: CD8 T cells binding a tetramer with EBV BRLF1 109-117 peptide (YVL-BR). The receptors come from a woman between 18 and 30 years old with infectious mononucleosis caused by EBV.

Notes on this clone: It is likely a read error: a sequence one base away is far more abundant. Additional DNA sequences in this sample encode the identical CDR3. CDR3 sequence (DNA): TGTGCCAGCAGCTTAACTAGCGGGAGTGGAGATACGCAGTATTTT. Amino acids: CASSLTSGSGDTQYF. The genes are TRBV7-3 and TRBJ2-3; 9 bases are shared with TRBD2. Trimming removed 0 bases from V and 5 bases from J; junction bases left unmatched: 3. CDR3 length: 15 amino acids. Germline V gives CDR1 SGHTA, CDR2 FQGTGA.

With respect to this clone: This sample also contains other DNA sequences that code for the same CDR3. V gene TRBV7-2 combines with J gene TRBJ2-7; 11 positions agree with TRBD2. Trimming took 2 bases from V and 5 from J; bases not matched to a gene: 5. The CDR3 is 15 residues long. Germline CDR1 reads SGHTA; CDR2 reads FQGNSA. CDR3 amino acids: CASSLTSGSFDEQYF. DNA of the CDR3: TGTGCCAGCAGCTTAACTAGCGGGAGTTTCGACGAGCAGTACTTC.

This clone was observed a few times. This chain connects TRBV7-6 to TRBJ2-7; D is perhaps TRBD1 or TRBD2 (6 bases each). The V gene lost 0 bases and the J gene lost 2 bases, with 8 bases spanning the gap. Germline CDR1 reads SGHVS; CDR2 reads FNYEAQ. The CDR3 runs to 14 residues. In DNA form, the CDR3 reads TGTGCCAGCAGCTTAGCAGGGGGGACCTACGAGCAGTACTTC. Protein sequence: CASSLAGGTYEQYF.

The rearrangement joins TRBV7-9 to TRBJ2-7; 11 nucleotides match TRBD2. With 5 bases clipped from V and 6 bases from J, the junction kept 9 bases outside the gene matches. The CDR3 has 15 residues. CDR1 is SEHNR, CDR2 FQNEAQ, per germline (reference sequence). This chain's CDR3 is CASSTYSGRATEQYF. The DNA for the CDR3 is TGTGCCAGCAGCACATATAGCGGGAGGGCCACCGAGCAGTACTTC.

The chain carries TRBV25-1 and TRBJ2-7; 10 bases agree with TRBD2. With 6 bases clipped from V and 3 bases from J, the junction kept 8 bases outside the gene matches. This CDR3 has 15 residues. Germline V gives CDR1 MGHDK, CDR2 SYGVNS. The CDR3 sequence is CASSPGIAGGYEQYF. DNA for the CDR3: TGTGCCAGCAGCCCCGGGATAGCGGGGGGCTACGAGCAGTACTTC.

This clone is deemed medium-sized. The V call is TRBV6-6, the J call TRBJ1-1; D is unresolved. This CDR3 comprises 14 residues. Per the germline V gene, CDR1 is MNHNY and CDR2 is SVGAGI (reference sequence). The ends were cut back, 4 bases at V and 1 base at J, with 10 bases in the middle. The DNA of the CDR3 is TGTGCCAGCAGTTCATCGGAGCCGAACACTGAAGCTTTCTTT. Protein sequence: CASSSSEPNTEAFF.

This clone has ten or more counts. This chain joins TRBV6-5 and TRBJ2-7; no clear D gene. The CDR3 length is 13 residues. Trimming removed 4 bases from V and 4 bases from J, with 11 bases in between. Germline V gene data show CDR1 as MNHEY and CDR2 as SVGAGI. The DNA of the CDR3 is TGTGCCAGCAGTTGGACCCCTTCGTACGAGCAGTACTTC. Its translation: CASSWTPSYEQYF.

J is TRBJ2-7 and V is TRBV27; 8 bases align to TRBD2. The CDR3 is made up of 14 amino acids. J lost 3 bases, V lost 5 bases, and 6 bases had no gene match. The V gene's germline CDR1 is MNHEY and CDR2 SMNVEV (reference sequence). This CDR3 reads CASSVTGGHYEQYF. The CDR3 region has the DNA TGTGCCAGCAGTGTGACGGGGGGGCACTACGAGCAGTACTTC.

The chain combines TRBV6-5 with TRBJ2-3, with D perhaps TRBD2 (6 bases). The germline gives CDR1 MNHEY, CDR2 SVGAGI. The CDR3 length is 13 residues. Trimming removed 9 bases from V and 0 bases from J, with 10 bases in between. The CDR3: CASMAGSTDTQYF. CDR3 DNA sequence: TGTGCCAGTATGGCGGGGAGCACAGATACGCAGTATTTT.

By its share, this clone is medium-sized. Other DNA sequences of this sample code for an identical CDR3. The rearrangement uses TRBV11-2 and TRBJ2-7; a weak D match, TRBD1 (6 bases). Trimming cost V 2 bases and J 2 bases, with 16 bases left between them. This CDR3 region has 16 residues. The germline CDR1 and CDR2 sequences are SGHAT and FQNNGV. Written as DNA, the CDR3 is TGTGCCAGCAGCTTATGGGTGGGGACATTTCCCTACGAGCAGTACTTC. Protein product: CASSLWVGTFPYEQYF.

About this clone itself: One base separates it from a far larger clone, so it is likely a read error. In DNA, the CDR3 is TGTGCCAGCAGCTCTACAGTGCTCTCTGGGGCCAACGCCCTGACTTTC. It encodes CASSSTVLSGANALTF. The chain couples TRBV5-7 to TRBJ2-6, with D possibly matching TRBD1 (5 bases). TRBV5-7 is annotated as an ORF whose role is uncertain. This CDR3 is 16 amino acids long.

There are a few counts of this clone. This is likely an artifact of a read error, given a far larger clone one base away. The chain couples TRBV11-2 to TRBJ2-5; D ambiguous. CDR1 and CDR2 (germline): SGHAT, FQNNGV. This CDR3 has 14 residues. CDR3 nucleotides: TGCGCCAGCAGCCGAGAAGACCCATTGGAGACCCAGTACTTC. It yields the protein CASSREDPLETQYF.

This clone was recorded at least ten times. The chain recombines TRBV4-3 with TRBJ2-1; 10 bases are a match to TRBD2. Germline V gene data show CDR1 as LGHNA and CDR2 as YSLEER. The CDR3 has 15 residues. Trimming removed 2 bases from V and 4 bases from J; junction bases left unmatched: 2. CDR3 coding DNA: TGCGCCAGCAGCCAACTAGCGGGGGAATACAATGAGCAGTTCTTC. The encoded protein is CASSQLAGEYNEQFF.

This clone was detected a few times. The V and J genes are TRBV6-5 and TRBJ2-1; D may match TRBD1 or TRBD2 (5 bases each). CDR1 is MNHEY, CDR2 SVGAGI, per germline. The V and J ends lost 10 bases and 4 bases respectively, with 20 bases between them. The CDR3 is 15 amino acids. CDR3 coding DNA: TGTGCCACCCGACACCGGGACGACAATTACAATGAGCAGTTCTTC. This translates into CATRHRDDNYNEQFF.

This clone was counted ten times or more. V is TRBV6-5 and J is TRBJ1-1; unclear D gene. The CDR3 length is 15 residues. V lost 5 bases and J lost 2, with 15 bases in between. Germline lookup yields CDR1 MNHEY and CDR2 SVGAGI. The CDR3 DNA is TGTGCCAGCAGTCCCGGACCCCGAGGAAACACTGAAGCTTTCTTT. Protein: CASSPGPRGNTEAFF.

The gene calls are TRBV5-4 and TRBJ2-5; D not certain. The CDR3 has 16 residues. The V and J ends lost 2 bases and 2 bases respectively, with 16 bases between them. Per germline, CDR1 SGHNT and CDR2 YYREEE (reference sequence). The chain's CDR3 is CASSLGSPMRQETQYF. In DNA form, the CDR3 reads TGTGCCAGCAGCTTAGGTAGCCCAATGCGACAAGAGACCCAGTACTTC.

The chain combines TRBV6-7 with TRBJ2-1; 8 bases agree with TRBD1. TRBV6-7 is placed among ORFs of uncertain function. The CDR3 length is 15 residues. V was pared by 2 bases and J by 8 bases, with 8 bases of the junction left unmatched. CDR3 coding DNA: TGTGCCAGCAGTTACCGGGCAGGGGGCAGCGATGAGCAGTTCTTC. Encoded protein: CASSYRAGGSDEQFF.

This chain joins TRBV6-1 and TRBJ2-5; TRBD1 matches at 7 bases. Germline V gene data show CDR1 as MNHNS and CDR2 as SASEGT. Trimming at V came to 9 bases and at J to 4 bases, leaving 11 bases not matched to a gene. The length of the CDR3 is 14 residues. CDR3 region: CARQLTGSGETQYF. The CDR3 DNA is TGTGCCAGGCAGTTGACAGGGAGTGGAGAGACCCAGTACTTC.

The CDR3 DNA sequence: TGTGCCAGCAGGCAGTTGTCAGGGTGTGGAGAGACCCAGTACTTC. It codes for CASRQLSGCGETQYF. This rearrangement joins TRBV6-5 to TRBJ2-5, with D possibly TRBD1 on 5 matching bases. V shed 6 bases and J shed 4 bases, with 18 bases lying between them. CDR3 size: 15 residues. CDR1 and CDR2 from the germline V gene are MNHEY and SVGAGI.

The chain uses TRBV6-5 and TRBJ2-1, with 7 bases that match TRBD2. Germline V gene lookup returns CDR1 MNHEY and CDR2 SVGAGI. V shed 5 bases, J shed 6 bases, and the junction held 10 bases outside the gene matches. This CDR3 contains 15 residues. CDR3 region: CASSATSVLPNEQFF. As DNA, the CDR3 is TGTGCCAGCAGTGCAACTAGCGTACTCCCCAATGAGCAGTTCTTC.

This clone was seen a handful of times. The rearrangement links TRBV6-1 to TRBJ2-2; a possible D gene is TRBD1 (6 bases). Germline V gene lookup returns CDR1 MNHNS and CDR2 SASEGT. Trimming stripped 7 bases from V and 7 bases from J, with 16 bases between. The CDR3 is made up of 14 amino acids. The CDR3 nucleotides read TGTGCCAGCAACAGGGTCCTAGATTACGGGGAGCTGTTTTTT. Translating gives CASNRVLDYGELFF.

This clone was counted only a few times. This chain joins TRBV13 and TRBJ2-7; 10 bases line up with TRBD2. Germline CDR1 reads PRHDT; CDR2 reads FYEKMQ (reference sequence). Unmatched junction bases numbered 4, after V lost 5 bases and J lost 0 bases. The CDR3 runs to 15 residues. CDR3 sequence reads: CASSILAGDSYEQYF. The CDR3 DNA reads as TGTGCCAGCAGCATCCTAGCGGGGGACTCCTACGAGCAGTACTTC.

This clone has at least ten counts. This chain connects TRBV13 to TRBJ2-7; no definite D call. From germline, CDR1 is PRHDT and CDR2 FYEKMQ (reference sequence). This CDR3 has 12 residues. Between the trimmed V and J ends, which lost 8 bases and 6 bases, there was a span of 14 bases. The CDR3 DNA is TGTGCCAGCCTTTCCTTGGCCGGCGAGCAGTACTTC. Its protein is CASLSLAGEQYF.

About this clone: A read error likely explains this, since a far larger clone differs by one base. The identical CDR3 is also encoded by other nucleotide sequences in the sample. The rearrangement links TRBV30 to TRBJ2-1, with D perhaps TRBD2 (6 bases). This CDR3 has 12 residues. Germline CDR1 is GTSNPN and CDR2 is SVGIG (reference sequence). The V and J ends lost 4 bases and 7 bases respectively, with 11 bases between them. Here the CDR3 reads CAWIADSNEQFF. CDR3 nucleotides: TGTGCCTGGATAGCGGACTCAAATGAGCAGTTCTTC. Together with reference TRBV30 and TRBJ2-1, the CDR3 gives the full variable domain: SQTIHQWPATLVQPVGSPLSLECTVEGTSNPNLYWYRQAAGRGLQLLFYSVGIGQISSEVPQNLSASRPQDRQFILSSKKLLLSDSGFYLCAWIADSNEQFFGPGTRLTVL.

Sample share makes this clone medium-sized. V and J are TRBV11-2 and TRBJ2-7; possibly TRBD1 for D (7 bases). The CDR3 is 13 residues long. Germline CDR1 SGHAT, CDR2 FQNNGV. The V end was cut by 5 bases, the J end by 4 bases, with 12 bases between. The CDR3, as DNA: TGTGCCAGCAGCGCGGGACAGACTTACGAGCAGTACTTC. It is translated as CASSAGQTYEQYF.

The chain has TRBV11-1 and TRBJ1-5, with a tentative D call TRBD1 (6 bases). Trimming removed 5 bases at V and 2 bases at J, with 13 bases between. Germline CDR1 and CDR2: SGHAT and FQDESV (reference sequence). The CDR3 sequence is 15 residues long. The CDR3 DNA is TGTGCCAGCAGCCATACAGGGCCGGGCAATCAGCCCCAGCATTTT. It translates to CASSHTGPGNQPQHF.

This clone was recorded at least ten times. This chain joins TRBV10-2 and TRBJ2-7, with D maybe TRBD1 (5 bases). This CDR3 is built from 15 residues. Germline CDR1 WSHSY, CDR2 SAAADI. Trimming stripped 4 bases from V and 7 bases from J, with 20 bases between. CDR3 protein: CASSGFPLSGQEQYF. CDR3 coding DNA: TGCGCCAGCAGTGGGTTTCCGCTTTCAGGGCAGGAGCAGTACTTC.

This clone was counted a few times. This chain links TRBV4-2 with TRBJ1-2; maybe TRBD1 (6 bases). The CDR3 extends over 14 amino acids. V was pared by 5 bases and J by 3 bases, with 13 bases between. Germline V gene lookup returns CDR1 LGHNA and CDR2 YNFKEQ. The CDR3 loop reads CASSLVAGDYGYTF. CDR3 bases: TGTGCCAGCAGCTTAGTCGCAGGGGACTATGGCTACACCTTC.

This clone showed up just a few times. A read error likely explains this, since a far larger clone differs by one base. Additional DNA sequences in this sample encode the identical CDR3. DNA for the CDR3: TGTGCCAGCAGCCTACTAGCGGGGGAACAAGAGACCCAGTACTTC. This translates into CASSLLAGEQETQYF. The chain recombines TRBV7-2 with TRBJ2-5, with TRBD2 matching 11 bases. CDR3 length: 15 residues. Germline CDR1 is SGHTA and CDR2 is FQGNSA. V was pared by 5 bases and J by 2 bases, with 4 bases of the junction left unmatched.

This clone occurred many times. The chain employs TRBV11-3 and TRBJ2-7; 10 bases agree with TRBD2. The CDR3 is 15 residues long. V gave up 5 bases and J gave up 0 bases; unmatched junction bases: 4. CDR1 is SGHNT and CDR2 is YENEEA in the germline V gene. For the CDR3, the DNA is TGTGCCAGCAGCATCCTAGCGGGGGACTCCTACGAGCAGTACTTC. Translation gives CASSILAGDSYEQYF.